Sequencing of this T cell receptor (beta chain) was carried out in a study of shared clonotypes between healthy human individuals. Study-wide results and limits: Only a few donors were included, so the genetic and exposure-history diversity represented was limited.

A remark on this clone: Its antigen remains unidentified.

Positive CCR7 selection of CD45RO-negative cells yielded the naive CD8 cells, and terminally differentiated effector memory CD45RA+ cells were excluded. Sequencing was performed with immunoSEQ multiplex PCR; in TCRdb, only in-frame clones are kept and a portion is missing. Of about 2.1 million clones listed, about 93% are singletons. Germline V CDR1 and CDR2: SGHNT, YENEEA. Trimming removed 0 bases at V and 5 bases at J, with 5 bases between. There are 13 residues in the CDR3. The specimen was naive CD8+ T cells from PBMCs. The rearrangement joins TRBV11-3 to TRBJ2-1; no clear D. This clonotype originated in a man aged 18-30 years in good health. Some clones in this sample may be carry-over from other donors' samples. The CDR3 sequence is CASSLDSNNEQFF. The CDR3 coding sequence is TGTGCCAGCAGCTTAGACAGTAACAATGAGCAGTTCTTC.